This T cell receptor (beta chain) was documented in a study of low-dose radiotherapy and immunotherapy resistance in tumors. Overall study context: On an every-two-weeks schedule, patients received intravenous nivolumab 240 mg, along with ipilimumab 1 mg/kg every six weeks.

This clonotype has at least ten counts. Over approximately 20 PCR cycles, TCRs were amplified from a constant-region primer and V-primer adapter. By in vitro transcription, the isolated mRNA was amplified. MiXCR, applied by TCRdb to the reads, yields one record per CDR3 protein. The sample lists about 50,000 distinct CDR3 sequences, approximately 12% occurring once. Germline V gene lookup returns CDR1 SNHLY and CDR2 FYNNEI. The CDR3 totals 13 residues. Trimming removed 6 bases from V and 14 bases from J; junction bases left unmatched: 9. Time point of the sample: before trial treatment. Solid tumors that lacked tumor-infiltrating lymphocytes and were advanced were present in eligible patients.

V usage is TRBV2 and J usage is TRBJ2-6, with 8 nucleotides matching TRBD1. This clonotype originated in a female donor with ovarian cancer. Sequencing used PBMCs, obtained before treatment. CDR3 region: CASSRGTGGILTF. CDR3 bases: TGTGCCAGCAGCCGAGGGACAGGAGGCATCCTGACTTTC.